This T cell receptor (beta chain) was recorded in a study of OX40 agonist ivuxolimab in advanced cancers. Study-wide background: An agonistic human IgG2 monoclonal antibody against OX40 (CD134) was given. Patients achieving partial responses numbered three: one hepatocellular carcinoma case and two cutaneous melanoma cases. Study results and caveats: Mean expanded clone counts were higher in CD8+ than CD4+ T cells. Among the lowest levels of clonal expansion were found in partial responders at 0.1-3.0 mg/kg.

On this clone itself: Its antigen remains unidentified.

Germline V gives CDR1 LNHNV, CDR2 YYDKDF (reference sequence). The CDR3 totals 15 residues. V lost 1 base, J lost 3 bases, and 3 bases stayed unmatched. TCRdb's copy holds only in-frame clones and misses some; the assay was immunoSEQ multiplex PCR. The repertoire has about 62,000 clones, 84% of them found once; the top ten carry roughly 2.6%. This sample comprised CD4+ or CD8+ T cells sorted from blood, obtained in a trial of the OX40 agonist ivuxolimab. This TCR was sampled from an adult with an advanced solid tumor such as melanoma, head and neck, liver or kidney cancer. This chain uses TRBV15 with TRBJ1-3; 7 nucleotides match TRBD1. The CDR3 spells CATSRGTGFGNTIYF. CDR3 DNA: TGTGCCACCAGCAGAGGGACAGGTTTTGGAAACACCATATATTTT. Filled out from reference TRBV15 and TRBJ1-3, the complete variable domain reads DAMVIQNPRYQVTQFGKPVTLSCSQTLNHNVMYWYQQKSSQAPKLLFHYYDKDFNNEADTPDNFQSRRPNTSFCFLDIRSPGLGDTAMYLCATSRGTGFGNTIYFGEGSWLTVV.